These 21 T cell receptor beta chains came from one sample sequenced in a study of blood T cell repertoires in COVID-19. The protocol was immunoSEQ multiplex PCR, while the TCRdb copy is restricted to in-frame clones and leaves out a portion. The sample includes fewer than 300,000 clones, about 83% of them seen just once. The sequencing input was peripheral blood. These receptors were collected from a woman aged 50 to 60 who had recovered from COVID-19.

The CDR3 sequence is CASSFRASGSYEQYF. CDR3 DNA sequence: TGTGCCAGCAGTTTTAGGGCTAGCGGGTCCTACGAGCAGTACTTC. V and J are TRBV27 and TRBJ2-7; 8 nucleotides line up with TRBD2. Germline V gene sequence: CDR1 MNHEY, CDR2 SMNVEV (reference sequence). The CDR3 sequence is 15 residues long. V gave up 3 bases and J gave up 1 base; unmatched junction bases: 5.

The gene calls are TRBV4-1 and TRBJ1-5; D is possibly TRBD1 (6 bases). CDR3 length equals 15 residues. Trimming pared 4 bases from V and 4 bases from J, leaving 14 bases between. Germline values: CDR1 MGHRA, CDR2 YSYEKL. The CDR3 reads CASSPIQGPNQPQHF. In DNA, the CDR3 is TGCGCCAGCAGCCCAATACAGGGACCGAATCAGCCCCAGCATTTT.

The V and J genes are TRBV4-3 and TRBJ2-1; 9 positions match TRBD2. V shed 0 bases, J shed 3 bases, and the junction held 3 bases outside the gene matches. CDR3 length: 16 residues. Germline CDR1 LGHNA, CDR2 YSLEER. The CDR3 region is CASSQERLADYNEQFF. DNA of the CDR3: TGCGCCAGCAGCCAAGAAAGACTAGCGGACTACAATGAGCAGTTCTTC.

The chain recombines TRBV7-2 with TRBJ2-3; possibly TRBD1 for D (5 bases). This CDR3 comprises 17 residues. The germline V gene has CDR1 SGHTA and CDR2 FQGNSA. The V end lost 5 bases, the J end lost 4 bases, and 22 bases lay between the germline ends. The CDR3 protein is CASSTGVAAGWADTQYF. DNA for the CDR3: TGTGCCAGCAGCACAGGCGTGGCGGCAGGGTGGGCAGATACGCAGTATTTT.

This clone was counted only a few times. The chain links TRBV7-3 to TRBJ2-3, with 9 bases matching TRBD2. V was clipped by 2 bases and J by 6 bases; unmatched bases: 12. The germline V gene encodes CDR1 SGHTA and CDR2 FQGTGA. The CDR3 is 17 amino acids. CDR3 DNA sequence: TGTGCCAGCAGCTTAGGACCACTAGCGGGCCGTGGGGATACGCAGTATTTT. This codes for CASSLGPLAGRGDTQYF. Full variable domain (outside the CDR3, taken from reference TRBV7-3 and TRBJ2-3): GAGVSQTPSNKVTEKGKYVELRCDPISGHTALYWYRQSLGQGPEFLIYFQGTGAADDSGLPNDRFFAVRPEGSVSTLKIQRTERGDSAVYLCASSLGPLAGRGDTQYFGPGTRLTVL.

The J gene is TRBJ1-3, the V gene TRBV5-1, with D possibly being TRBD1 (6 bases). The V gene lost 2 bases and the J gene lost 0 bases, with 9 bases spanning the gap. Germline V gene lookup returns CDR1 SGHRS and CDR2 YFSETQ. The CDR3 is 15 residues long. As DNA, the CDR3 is TGCGCCAGCAGCTTACAGGGAAGCTCTGGAAACACCATATATTTT. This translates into CASSLQGSSGNTIYF.

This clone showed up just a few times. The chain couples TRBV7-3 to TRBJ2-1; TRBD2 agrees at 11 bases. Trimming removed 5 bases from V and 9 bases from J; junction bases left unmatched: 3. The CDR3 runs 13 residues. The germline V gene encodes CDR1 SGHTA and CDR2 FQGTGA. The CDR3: CASSIGTSGEQFF. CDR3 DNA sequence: TGTGCCAGCAGCATCGGGACTAGCGGTGAGCAGTTCTTC.

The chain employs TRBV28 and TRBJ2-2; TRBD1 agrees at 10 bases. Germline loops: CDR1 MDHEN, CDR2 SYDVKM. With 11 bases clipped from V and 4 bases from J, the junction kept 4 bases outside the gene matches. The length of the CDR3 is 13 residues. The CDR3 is CACRTGGTGELFF. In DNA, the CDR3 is TGTGCCTGCCGGACAGGGGGCACCGGGGAGCTGTTTTTT.

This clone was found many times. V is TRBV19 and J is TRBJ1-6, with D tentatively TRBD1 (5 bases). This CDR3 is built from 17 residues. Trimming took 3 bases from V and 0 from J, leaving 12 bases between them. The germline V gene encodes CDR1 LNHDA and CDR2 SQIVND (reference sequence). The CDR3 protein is CASSMTEPSSYNSPLHF. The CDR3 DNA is TGTGCCAGTAGTATGACAGAACCGAGCTCCTATAATTCACCCCTCCACTTT. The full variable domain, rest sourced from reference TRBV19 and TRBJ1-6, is DGGITQSPKYLFRKEGQNVTLSCEQNLNHDAMYWYRQDPGQGLRLIYYSQIVNDFQKGDIAEGYSVSREKKESFPLTVTSAQKNPTAFYLCASSMTEPSSYNSPLHFGNGTRLTVT.

The CDR3 nucleotides read TGTGCCAGCAGCGTAGACTCAACTTCACCCCTCCACTTT. Amino acid sequence: CASSVDSTSPLHF. The chain employs TRBV9 and TRBJ1-6; D gene unclear. Germline loops: CDR1 SGDLS, CDR2 YYNGEE. The CDR3 runs 13 residues. V lost 0 bases and J lost 9, with 7 bases in between. The full variable domain, with the rest looked up from reference TRBV9 and TRBJ1-6, is DSGVTQTPKHLITATGQRVTLRCSPRSGDLSVYWYQQSLDQGLQFLIQYYNGEERAKGNILERFSAQQFPDLHSELNLSSLELGDSALYFCASSVDSTSPLHFGNGTRLTVT.

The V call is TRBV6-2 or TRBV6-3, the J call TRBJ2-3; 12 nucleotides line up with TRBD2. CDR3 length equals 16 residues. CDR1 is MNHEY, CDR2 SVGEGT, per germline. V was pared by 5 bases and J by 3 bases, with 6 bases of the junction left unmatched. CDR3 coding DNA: TGTGCCAGCAGTCGGACTAGCGGGATAGGGACAGATACGCAGTATTTT. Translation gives CASSRTSGIGTDTQYF.

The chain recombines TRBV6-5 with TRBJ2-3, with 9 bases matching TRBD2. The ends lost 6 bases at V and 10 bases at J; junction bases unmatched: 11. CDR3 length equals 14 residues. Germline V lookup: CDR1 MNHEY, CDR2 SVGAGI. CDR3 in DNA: TGTGCCAGCAGGAGCGGGGGGTCCACTTTCGCGCAGTATTTT. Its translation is CASRSGGSTFAQYF.

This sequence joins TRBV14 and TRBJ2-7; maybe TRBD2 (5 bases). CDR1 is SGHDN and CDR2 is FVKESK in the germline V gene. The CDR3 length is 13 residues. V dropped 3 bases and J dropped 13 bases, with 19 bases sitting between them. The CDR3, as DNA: TGTGCCAGCAGCCATGTCTCTCTCGGGGTTCCCTACTTC. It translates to CASSHVSLGVPYF. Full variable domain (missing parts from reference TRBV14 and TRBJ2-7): EAGVTQFPSHSVIEKGQTVTLRCDPISGHDNLYWYRRVMGKEIKFLLHFVKESKQDESGMPNNRFLAERTGGTYSTLKVQPAELEDSGVYFCASSHVSLGVPYFGPGTRLTVT.

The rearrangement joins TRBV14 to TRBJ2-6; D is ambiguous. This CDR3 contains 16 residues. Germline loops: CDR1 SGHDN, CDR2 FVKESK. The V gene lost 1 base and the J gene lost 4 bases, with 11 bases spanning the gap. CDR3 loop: CASSQGLARGANVLTF. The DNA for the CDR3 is TGTGCCAGCAGCCAAGGCTTAGCTAGAGGGGCCAACGTCCTGACTTTC. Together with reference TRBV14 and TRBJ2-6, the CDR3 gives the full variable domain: EAGVTQFPSHSVIEKGQTVTLRCDPISGHDNLYWYRRVMGKEIKFLLHFVKESKQDESGMPNNRFLAERTGGTYSTLKVQPAELEDSGVYFCASSQGLARGANVLTFGAGSRLTVL.

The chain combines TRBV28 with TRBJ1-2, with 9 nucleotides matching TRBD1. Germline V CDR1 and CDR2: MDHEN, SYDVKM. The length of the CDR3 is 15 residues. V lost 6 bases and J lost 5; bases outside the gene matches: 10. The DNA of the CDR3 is TGTGCCAGCAGCACAACAGGGGGCGAAGGTTATGGCTACACCTTC. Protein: CASSTTGGEGYGYTF.

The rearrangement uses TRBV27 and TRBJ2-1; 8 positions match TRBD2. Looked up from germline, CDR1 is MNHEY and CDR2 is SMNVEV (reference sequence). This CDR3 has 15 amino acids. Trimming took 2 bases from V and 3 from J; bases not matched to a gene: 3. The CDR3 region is CASSLVRGDYNEQFF. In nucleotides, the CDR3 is TGTGCCAGCAGTTTAGTGCGGGGGGACTACAATGAGCAGTTCTTC.

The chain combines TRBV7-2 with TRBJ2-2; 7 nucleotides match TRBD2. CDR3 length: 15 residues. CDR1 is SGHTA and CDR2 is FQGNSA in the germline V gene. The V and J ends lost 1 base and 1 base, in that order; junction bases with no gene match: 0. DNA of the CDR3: TGTGCCAGCAGCTTAGTAGCGGGGAACACCGGGGAGCTGTTTTTT. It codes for CASSLVAGNTGELFF. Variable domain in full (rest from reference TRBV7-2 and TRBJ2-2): GAGVSQSPSNKVTEKGKDVELRCDPISGHTALYWYRQSLGQGLEFLIYFQGNSAPDKSGLPSDRFSAERTGGSVSTLTIQRTQQEDSAVYLCASSLVAGNTGELFFGEGSRLTVL.

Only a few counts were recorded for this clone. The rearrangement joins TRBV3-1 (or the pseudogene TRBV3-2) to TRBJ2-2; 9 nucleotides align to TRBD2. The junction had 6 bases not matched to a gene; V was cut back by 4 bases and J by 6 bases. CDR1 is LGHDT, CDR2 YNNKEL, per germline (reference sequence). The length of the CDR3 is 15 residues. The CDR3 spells CASSLIAGVSGELFF. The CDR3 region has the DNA TGTGCCAGCAGCCTTATAGCGGGAGTGTCCGGGGAGCTGTTTTTT.

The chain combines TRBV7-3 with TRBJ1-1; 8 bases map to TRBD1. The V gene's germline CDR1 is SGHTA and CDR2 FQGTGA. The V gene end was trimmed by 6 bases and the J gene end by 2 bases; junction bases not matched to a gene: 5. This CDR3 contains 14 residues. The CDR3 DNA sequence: TGTGCCAGCAGTTCTGGACAGGGTAACACTGAAGCTTTCTTT. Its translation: CASSSGQGNTEAFF. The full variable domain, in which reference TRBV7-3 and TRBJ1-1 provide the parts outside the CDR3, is GAGVSQTPSNKVTEKGKYVELRCDPISGHTALYWYRQSLGQGPEFLIYFQGTGAADDSGLPNDRFFAVRPEGSVSTLKIQRTERGDSAVYLCASSSGQGNTEAFFGQGTRLTVV.

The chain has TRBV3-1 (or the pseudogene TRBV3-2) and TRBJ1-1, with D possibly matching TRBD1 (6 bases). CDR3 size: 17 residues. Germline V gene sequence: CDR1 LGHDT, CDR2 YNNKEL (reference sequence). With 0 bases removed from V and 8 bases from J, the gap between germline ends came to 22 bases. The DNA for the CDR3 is TGTGCCAGCAGCCAAGAATATGGCGCAGGGGCTCATGCAGAAGCTTTCTTT. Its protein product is CASSQEYGAGAHAEAFF.

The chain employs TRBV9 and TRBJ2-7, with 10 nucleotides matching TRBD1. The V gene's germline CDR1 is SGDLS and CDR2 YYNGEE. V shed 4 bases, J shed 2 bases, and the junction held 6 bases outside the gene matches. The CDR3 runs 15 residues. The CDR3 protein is CASSQTGTGAYEQYF. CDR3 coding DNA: TGTGCCAGCAGCCAGACCGGGACAGGGGCCTACGAGCAGTACTTC.